Given below is one T cell receptor (beta chain) in context. Antigen unknown. These data belong to a study of OX40 agonist ivuxolimab in advanced cancers. Study-wide background: The patients got ivuxolimab, which is an agonistic anti-OX40 (CD134) antibody. Recorded diagnoses for dose-escalation patients were hepatocellular carcinoma, melanoma, renal cell or head and neck cancer. General observations from the study: Certain nonresponding patients likewise had low normalized T-cell clonal expansion. Antigen specificity remained undetermined for the expanded peripheral T cells.

The CDR3 spans 16 residues. With V trimmed by 1 base and J by 7 bases, 11 bases remained unmatched. CDR1 and CDR2 (germline): SGHTA, FQGNSA. Sequencing used immunoSEQ multiplex PCR; TCRdb keeps in-frame clones, though not all of them. The profile shows 130,000 or so clones, about 92% of them singletons. This clonotype was obtained from an adult with an advanced solid tumor such as melanoma, head and neck, liver or kidney cancer. The chain has TRBV7-2 and TRBJ1-1; TRBD1 aligns across 8 bases. The sample was CD4+ or CD8+ T cells sorted from blood, taken in a trial of the OX40 agonist ivuxolimab. DNA of the CDR3: TGTGCCAGCAGCTTAGGCCCCTCGACAGGGGAAGGTGAAGCTTTCTTT. Translation gives CASSLGPSTGEGEAFF.